The T cell receptor (beta chain) described here comes from a study of shared clonotypes between healthy human individuals. Germline V lookup: CDR1 SGHKS, CDR2 YYEKEE (reference sequence). CDR3 size: 14 residues. V was clipped by 4 bases and J by 0 bases, with 11 bases between them. Assay: immunoSEQ multiplex PCR; the TCRdb copy retains only in-frame clones and omits some. The data show about 1 million clones, more than 60% seen once. Subsets obtained from CD4+ cells comprised CD45RA+ naive and CD45RA-negative memory cells. The rearrangement links TRBV5-5 to TRBJ2-7; D gene ambiguous. The receptor comes from a man aged 18-30 years in good health. The sequencing input was memory CD4+ T cells sorted from blood. Subset noted: CD45RA-negative fraction. CDR3 nucleotides: TGTGCCAGCAGCCGTGACACATTCTCCTACGAGCAGTACTTC. The encoded protein is CASSRDTFSYEQYF.